The clone carrying this T cell receptor beta chain was recorded many times. Its antigen is still unknown. TCRdb recomputed calls from the RT-PCR reads with MiXCR, one row per CDR3 protein. The sample consists of approximately 480,000 distinct CDR3 sequences, about 10% of them appearing once. This specimen belongs to a study of response to subunit inactivated influenza vaccine. Whole-study findings and limits: Authors proposed each seasonal influenza vaccination draws in few new T cells.

The CDR3 loop spans 16 amino acids. The germline CDR1 and CDR2 sequences are SGHVS and FNYEAQ. J gave up 4 bases and V 7 bases, and 3 bases lay outside the gene matches. The sequence was obtained from a man aged 50 or older who received an inactivated influenza vaccine. This sequence joins TRBV7-6 and TRBJ2-2, with 16 bases fitting TRBD2. Material: PBMCs from blood, obtained around seven weeks after vaccination. CDR3 DNA: TGTGCCAGCAAAGGGACTAGCGGGAGGGCCACCGGGGAGCTGTTTTTT. It yields the protein CASKGTSGRATGELFF.